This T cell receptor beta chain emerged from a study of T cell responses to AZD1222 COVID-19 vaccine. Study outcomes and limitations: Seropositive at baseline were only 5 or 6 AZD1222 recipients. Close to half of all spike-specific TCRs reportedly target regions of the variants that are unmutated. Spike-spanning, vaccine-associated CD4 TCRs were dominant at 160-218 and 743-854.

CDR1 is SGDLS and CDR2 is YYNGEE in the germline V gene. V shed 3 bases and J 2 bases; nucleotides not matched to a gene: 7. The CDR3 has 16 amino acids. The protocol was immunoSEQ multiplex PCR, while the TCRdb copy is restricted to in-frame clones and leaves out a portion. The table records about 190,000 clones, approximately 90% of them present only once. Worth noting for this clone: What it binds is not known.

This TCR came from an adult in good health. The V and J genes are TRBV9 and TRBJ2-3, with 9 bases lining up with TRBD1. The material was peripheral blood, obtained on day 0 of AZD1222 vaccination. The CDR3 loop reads CASSAQGASSTDTQYF. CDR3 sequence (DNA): TGTGCCAGCAGCGCACAGGGGGCCTCGTCCACAGATACGCAGTATTTT.